One sample yielded the 26 T cell receptor beta chains listed below, sequenced in a study of blood T cell repertoires in COVID-19. The method was immunoSEQ multiplex PCR; TCRdb's version includes in-frame clones alone and lacks a portion of them. There are 35,000 to 45,000 clones in the sample; approximately 92% occur only once, and 5.5% lies in the top ten. The sequencing input was peripheral blood. These receptors were collected from an elderly woman with acute or convalescent COVID-19.

This clone was observed a handful of times. The J gene is TRBJ2-7, the V gene TRBV6-5; D not certain. The CDR3 is made up of 12 amino acids. Germline CDR1 and CDR2: MNHEY and SVGAGI. Trimming stripped 6 bases from V and 1 base from J, with 7 bases between. Here the CDR3 reads CASSSPSYEQYF. The CDR3 DNA follows: TGTGCCAGCAGCTCCCCTTCCTACGAGCAGTACTTC.

This chain uses TRBV5-1 with TRBJ1-1; 7 nucleotides match TRBD1. The V gene end was trimmed by 0 bases and the J gene end by 4 bases; junction bases not matched to a gene: 6. CDR3 length: 15 amino acids. Germline assignment: CDR1 SGHRS and CDR2 YFSETQ. The CDR3 here is CASSLVAGGPTEAFF. CDR3 sequence (DNA): TGCGCCAGCAGCTTGGTTGCAGGGGGTCCCACTGAAGCTTTCTTT.

The J gene is TRBJ1-1, the V gene TRBV18; D not certain. V lost 6 bases, J lost 1 base, and 9 bases lay in between. Germline V gene sequence: CDR1 KGHSH, CDR2 LQKENI. The CDR3 sequence is 13 residues long. CDR3 sequence: CASSRQQNTEAFF. CDR3 DNA sequence: TGTGCCAGCTCGCGGCAGCAGAACACTGAAGCTTTCTTT.

The V and J genes are TRBV18 and TRBJ2-3; tentative D call: TRBD1 (6 bases). Per the germline V gene, CDR1 is KGHSH and CDR2 is LQKENI. V lost 3 bases to trimming and J lost 3 bases, with 16 bases between them. The CDR3 has 16 residues. The CDR3 region has the DNA TGTGCCAGCTCACCCCGGGAAGGGGGACGGACAGATACGCAGTATTTT. It translates to CASSPREGGRTDTQYF.

The genes are TRBV5-1 and TRBJ2-2, with D perhaps matching TRBD1 (6 bases). The CDR3 runs to 14 residues. The V and J ends lost 3 bases and 0 bases respectively, with 6 bases between them. Germline lookup yields CDR1 SGHRS and CDR2 YFSETQ. CDR3 amino acids: CASSWTANTGELFF. The CDR3 region has the DNA TGCGCCAGCAGCTGGACAGCGAACACCGGGGAGCTGTTTTTT.

This chain uses TRBV18 with TRBJ1-5; 8 bases map to TRBD1. Germline V gene sequence: CDR1 KGHSH, CDR2 LQKENI. Trimming at V came to 5 bases and at J to 1 base, leaving 7 bases not matched to a gene. This CDR3 is built from 16 residues. CDR3 loop: CASSAQRQGSNQPQHF. Written as DNA, the CDR3 is TGTGCCAGCTCAGCCCAACGACAGGGGAGCAATCAGCCCCAGCATTTT.

The chain recombines TRBV7-2 with TRBJ2-2; 14 bases are shared with TRBD2. Trimming took 5 bases from V and 13 from J; bases not matched to a gene: 15. The germline gives CDR1 SGHTA, CDR2 FQGNSA. The CDR3 is 17 residues long. The CDR3 nucleotides read TGTGCCAGCAGCCCCCAGACTAGCGGGGGGGGGCCGGAAGGGCTGTTTTTT. Protein sequence: CASSPQTSGGGPEGLFF.

This chain joins TRBV3-1 (or the pseudogene TRBV3-2) and TRBJ2-5; 12 bases line up with TRBD2. V was clipped by 0 bases and J by 0 bases; unmatched bases: 8. CDR1 is LGHDT and CDR2 is YNNKEL in the germline V gene (reference sequence). The CDR3 runs 19 residues. Here the CDR3 DNA reads TGTGCCAGCAGCCAAGATCGGCGGGGACTAGCGGGCTACCAAGAGACCCAGTACTTC. Translated, it gives CASSQDRRGLAGYQETQYF.

The V call is TRBV3-1 (or the pseudogene TRBV3-2), the J call TRBJ1-1; D unclear. The germline V gene has CDR1 LGHDT and CDR2 YNNKEL (reference sequence). The length of the CDR3 is 15 residues. The V end lost 1 base, the J end lost 3 bases, and 12 bases lay between the germline ends. This CDR3 is CASSQGAFGDTEAFF. The CDR3 nucleotides are TGTGCCAGCAGCCAAGGTGCCTTCGGGGACACTGAAGCTTTCTTT.

The chain is built from TRBV30 and TRBJ1-2; TRBD1 aligns across 8 bases. Germline CDR1 GTSNPN, CDR2 SVGIG (reference sequence). The CDR3 covers 14 residues. After removal of 3 bases from V and 2 bases from J, the junction contained 5 bases not matched to a gene. The CDR3, as DNA: TGTGCCTGGAGCGCTGGACAGGGAAACTATGGCTACACCTTC. Protein: CAWSAGQGNYGYTF. The full variable domain, with the rest looked up from reference TRBV30 and TRBJ1-2, is SQTIHQWPATLVQPVGSPLSLECTVEGTSNPNLYWYRQAAGRGLQLLFYSVGIGQISSEVPQNLSASRPQDRQFILSSKKLLLSDSGFYLCAWSAGQGNYGYTFGSGTRLTVV.

This chain joins TRBV5-3 and TRBJ2-1; 11 bases map to TRBD2. TRBV5-3 is an open reading frame, and its role is uncertain. The CDR3 sequence is 16 residues long. Trimming cost V 0 bases and J 5 bases; bases outside gene matches: 4. The CDR3 DNA is TGTGCCAGAAGCTTGGATGGGACTAGCGGACACAATGAGCAGTTCTTC. It encodes CARSLDGTSGHNEQFF.

The rearrangement joins TRBV5-1 to TRBJ1-5; D is undetermined. The V end lost 0 bases, the J end lost 0 bases, and 7 bases lay between the germline ends. The CDR3 is 15 amino acids. Germline-derived CDR1 and CDR2 are SGHRS and YFSETQ. The CDR3 spells CASSLDGTSNQPQHF. For the CDR3, the DNA is TGCGCCAGCAGCTTGGACGGTACTAGCAATCAGCCCCAGCATTTT.

This clone was seen a handful of times. The chain is built from TRBV5-1 and TRBJ2-1; the match to TRBD1 covers 11 bases. J gave up 9 bases and V 0 bases, and 5 bases lay outside the gene matches. CDR1 and CDR2 (germline): SGHRS, YFSETQ. The CDR3 contains 15 residues. The chain's CDR3 is CASSLGGTGGSEQFF. Written as DNA, the CDR3 is TGCGCCAGCAGCTTGGGCGGGACAGGGGGAAGTGAGCAGTTCTTC.

This clone was observed a single time. This chain connects TRBV7-3 to TRBJ2-7, with D possibly TRBD1 on 5 matching bases. The CDR3 consists of 14 residues. V lost 0 bases, J lost 5 bases, and 11 bases lay in between. Germline V gene lookup returns CDR1 SGHTA and CDR2 FQGTGA. The CDR3 here is CASSLTGRADEQYF. CDR3 sequence (DNA): TGTGCCAGCAGCTTAACCGGCAGGGCCGACGAGCAGTACTTC.

The V call is TRBV29-1, the J call TRBJ1-2; D gene uncertain. Trimming took off 3 bases at V and 3 bases at J, with 14 bases between the two ends. The CDR3 has 14 residues. Germline CDR1 is SQVTM and CDR2 is ANQGSEA. The CDR3 DNA sequence: TGCAGCGTTGACTCCGGGAGAATAGACTATGGCTACACCTTC. Protein product: CSVDSGRIDYGYTF.

The chain is built from TRBV11-2 and TRBJ1-1, with D unresolved. The CDR3 length is 13 residues. Per the germline V gene, CDR1 is SGHAT and CDR2 is FQNNGV. Trimming took off 1 base at V and 1 base at J, with 4 bases between the two ends. Here the CDR3 reads CASSLARNTEAFF. The CDR3 bases are TGTGCCAGCAGCTTAGCCAGGAACACTGAAGCTTTCTTT.

The chain employs TRBV7-2 and TRBJ1-1, with D perhaps TRBD1 (6 bases). The CDR3 has 12 residues. V dropped 8 bases and J dropped 7 bases, with 14 bases sitting between them. Germline CDR1 reads SGHTA; CDR2 reads FQGNSA. The CDR3 here is CASGPGVNEAFF. The CDR3 nucleotides read TGTGCCAGCGGTCCAGGGGTGAATGAAGCTTTCTTT.

The DNA of the CDR3 is TGTGCCAGCAGCCAAGATCAGAGGCAGCCCCAGCATTTT. It encodes CASSQDQRQPQHF. The genes are TRBV4-2 and TRBJ1-5, with D hard to call. Trimming removed 0 bases at V and 7 bases at J, with 7 bases between. Germline V gene lookup returns CDR1 LGHNA and CDR2 YNFKEQ. The CDR3 is made up of 13 amino acids.

This chain links TRBV2 with TRBJ2-3; perhaps TRBD2 as D (5 bases). The V end was cut by 7 bases, the J end by 6 bases, with 11 bases between. CDR1 is SNHLY and CDR2 is FYNNEI in the germline V gene. The CDR3 consists of 12 residues. The CDR3 sequence is CASNIQRDTQYF. CDR3 coding DNA: TGTGCCAGCAACATTCAGCGGGATACGCAGTATTTT.

This clone was observed a few times. The chain couples TRBV12-3 or TRBV12-4 to TRBJ1-1; a possible D gene is TRBD1 (6 bases). The CDR3 spans 13 residues. Trimming removed 8 bases at V and 7 bases at J, with 17 bases between. Written as DNA, the CDR3 is TGTGCCAGCGGGGGACATGCGATTTATGAAGCTTTCTTT. It encodes CASGGHAIYEAFF.

The V call is TRBV10-3, the J call TRBJ2-7; D perhaps matches TRBD1 (5 bases). CDR1 and CDR2 (germline): ENHRY, SYGVKD. V was shortened by 0 bases and J by 4 bases, with 16 bases between the two germline ends. There are 16 residues in the CDR3. The CDR3 DNA reads as TGTGCCATCAGTGAGTCATTAGGTCAGGGCCCTTACGAGCAGTACTTC. Amino acids: CAISESLGQGPYEQYF.

The chain uses TRBV5-1 and TRBJ1-2; TRBD1 agrees at 8 bases. From germline, CDR1 is SGHRS and CDR2 YFSETQ. After removal of 0 bases from V and 5 bases from J, the junction contained 3 bases not matched to a gene. CDR3 length: 14 residues. The CDR3 loop is CASSLGQGLYGYTF. The CDR3 region has the DNA TGCGCCAGCAGCTTGGGACAGGGGCTTTATGGCTACACCTTC. The complete variable domain, with remaining parts taken from reference TRBV5-1 and TRBJ1-2, reads KAGVTQTPRYLIKTRGQQVTLSCSPISGHRSVSWYQQTPGQGLQFLFEYFSETQRNKGNFPGRFSGRQFSNSRSEMNVSTLELGDSALYLCASSLGQGLYGYTFGSGTRLTVV.

V is TRBV7-9 and J is TRBJ1-6; D remains ambiguous. V was pared by 2 bases and J by 8 bases, with 13 bases between. Per the germline V gene, CDR1 is SEHNR and CDR2 is FQNEAQ (reference sequence). The CDR3 loop spans 15 amino acids. The CDR3 sequence is CASSLLASGDSPLHF. In DNA form, the CDR3 reads TGTGCCAGCAGCTTACTCGCTAGTGGAGATTCACCCCTCCACTTT.

This chain connects TRBV11-3 to TRBJ1-1; possible D gene TRBD1, 5 bases. Germline values: CDR1 SGHNT, CDR2 YENEEA. The CDR3 has 13 residues. V was cut by 2 bases and J by 1 base, with 5 bases left in between. The chain's CDR3 is CASSLTGNTEAFF. The CDR3 region has the DNA TGTGCCAGCAGCTTAACAGGGAACACTGAAGCTTTCTTT.

This chain links TRBV5-8 with TRBJ2-5; 11 nucleotides align to TRBD2. CDR1 is SGHTS, CDR2 YDEGEE, per germline. This CDR3 comprises 16 residues. Trimming took 4 bases from V and 5 from J; bases not matched to a gene: 10. The CDR3 DNA is TGTGCCAGCAGCCCGGAGGGACTAGCGGAGGAGGAGACCCAGTACTTC. Translated, it gives CASSPEGLAEEETQYF. Complete variable domain (other parts from reference TRBV5-8 and TRBJ2-5): EAGVTQSPTHLIKTRGQQATLRCSPISGHTSVYWYQQALGLGLQFLLWYDEGEERNRGNFPPRFSGRQFPNYSSELNVNALELEDSALYLCASSPEGLAEEETQYFGPGTRLLVL.

The chain uses TRBV6-2 or TRBV6-3 and TRBJ1-2; TRBD1 aligns across 8 bases. CDR3 length equals 15 residues. Germline V gene lookup returns CDR1 MNHEY and CDR2 SVGEGT. V was pared by 2 bases and J by 1 base, with 3 bases of the junction left unmatched. The CDR3 bases are TGTGCCAGCAGTTACCCGGGGACAGGTAACTATGGCTACACCTTC. This translates into CASSYPGTGNYGYTF.